This T cell receptor (beta chain) is from a study of OX40 agonist ivuxolimab in advanced cancers. J lost 6 bases, V lost 7 bases, and 5 bases had no gene match. CDR1 and CDR2 from the germline V gene are LNHDA and SQIVND (reference sequence). CDR3 length equals 13 residues. Of note for this clone: Its antigen is unknown.

The assay was immunoSEQ multiplex PCR, and TCRdb's table has in-frame clones only and misses some. This table holds under 50,000 clones, 60% to 85% found once. Study-wide findings and caveats: Some nonresponders additionally presented with little normalized T-cell clonal expansion.

Exclusion applied to patients with autoimmune disease history or systemic immunosuppression. The input for sequencing was CD4+ or CD8+ T cells sorted from blood, taken in a trial of the OX40 agonist ivuxolimab. This receptor was obtained from an adult with an advanced solid tumor such as melanoma, head and neck, liver or kidney cancer. The rearrangement links TRBV19 to TRBJ2-2; 7 bases align to TRBD1. CDR3 amino acids: CASNPTGPGELFF. The CDR3 region has the DNA TGTGCCAGTAACCCGACAGGGCCCGGGGAGCTGTTTTTT. The variable domain in full, completed from reference TRBV19 and TRBJ2-2, reads DGGITQSPKYLFRKEGQNVTLSCEQNLNHDAMYWYRQDPGQGLRLIYYSQIVNDFQKGDIAEGYSVSREKKESFPLTVTSAQKNPTAFYLCASNPTGPGELFFGEGSRLTVL.